These 23 T cell receptor beta chains were all obtained from the same sample, sequenced in a study of blood T cell repertoires in COVID-19. Produced via immunoSEQ multiplex PCR; TCRdb's table is partial and in-frame only. Here the sample spans 120,000 or so clones, around four fifths being singletons. Sequencing was carried out using peripheral blood. The source is a man in his 60s with acute or convalescent COVID-19.

V gene TRBV5-6 combines with J gene TRBJ1-2; no reliable D call. V was trimmed by 1 base and J by 0 bases, leaving 10 bases between them. Germline loops: CDR1 SGHDT, CDR2 YYEEEE. The CDR3 spans 15 residues. Here the CDR3 reads CASSLSPRANYGYTF. DNA for the CDR3: TGTGCCAGCAGCTTGTCTCCGAGAGCTAACTATGGCTACACCTTC.

The chain combines TRBV29-1 with TRBJ1-2; D gene unclear. Germline loops: CDR1 SQVTM, CDR2 ANQGSEA. The CDR3 extends over 12 amino acids. V lost 1 base to trimming and J lost 2 bases, with 5 bases between them. The CDR3 DNA follows: TGCAGCGTTGAAGGAGAGAACTATGGCTACACCTTC. Encoded protein: CSVEGENYGYTF.

The chain joins TRBV28 to TRBJ1-2; possibly TRBD1 for D (6 bases). Trimming removed 5 bases at V and 3 bases at J, with 13 bases between. Per the germline V gene, CDR1 is MDHEN and CDR2 is SYDVKM. The CDR3 length is 14 residues. CDR3 in amino acids: CASSPAGADYGYTF. The CDR3 coding sequence is TGTGCCAGCAGTCCCGCAGGGGCCGACTATGGCTACACCTTC.

This chain connects TRBV10-2 to TRBJ1-6; tentatively, D is TRBD1 (5 bases). V shed 3 bases and J shed 10 bases, with 10 bases lying between them. This CDR3 comprises 13 residues. CDR1 WSHSY and CDR2 SAAADI come from the germline V gene. The CDR3 is CASSDGGDSPLHF. CDR3 nucleotide sequence: TGCGCCAGCAGTGACGGGGGAGACTCACCCCTCCACTTT.

The V and J genes are TRBV7-8 and TRBJ2-2, with no clear D. The CDR3 is 13 amino acids. The V gene's germline CDR1 is SGHVS and CDR2 FQNEAQ. Trimming took off 5 bases at V and 5 bases at J, with 9 bases between the two ends. CDR3 sequence reads: CASSPQRTGELFF. The CDR3, as DNA: TGTGCCAGCAGCCCTCAGAGGACCGGGGAGCTGTTTTTT.

This clone occurred a few times. The genes are TRBV19 and TRBJ1-2, with TRBD1 matching over 7 bases. Trimming at V came to 7 bases and at J to 7 bases, leaving 18 bases not matched to a gene. Per germline, CDR1 LNHDA and CDR2 SQIVND (reference sequence). The CDR3 extends over 16 amino acids. The CDR3: CASTERGGADWGGYTF. The CDR3 nucleotides read TGTGCCAGTACCGAAAGAGGGGGCGCGGATTGGGGTGGCTACACCTTC.

This rearrangement joins TRBV11-1 to TRBJ2-1; possibly TRBD2 for D (6 bases). Between the trimmed V and J ends, which lost 1 base and 10 bases, there was a span of 14 bases. This CDR3 spans 14 amino acids. Germline V lookup: CDR1 SGHAT, CDR2 FQDESV (reference sequence). CDR3 coding DNA: TGTGCCAGCAGCTTAGGTGGAGGGAATCGGGAGCAGTTCTTC. Translating gives CASSLGGGNREQFF.

This chain joins TRBV18 and TRBJ2-5, with D tentatively TRBD1 (6 bases). Between the trimmed V and J ends, which lost 3 bases and 3 bases, there was a span of 8 bases. CDR1 KGHSH and CDR2 LQKENI come from the germline V gene. CDR3 length equals 13 residues. The chain's CDR3 is CASSPGTKETQYF. CDR3 DNA sequence: TGTGCCAGCTCACCCGGGACAAAAGAGACCCAGTACTTC.

The CDR3 DNA sequence: TGTGCGGGCGGGGCGGGACGACCCTACGAGCAGTACTTC. Protein: CAGGAGRPYEQYF. The chain recombines TRBV3-1 (or the pseudogene TRBV3-2) with TRBJ2-7; possibly TRBD2 for D (6 bases). CDR1 is LGHDT and CDR2 is YNNKEL in the germline V gene (reference sequence). There are 13 residues in the CDR3.

This rearrangement joins TRBV7-9 to TRBJ1-3; weak D call: TRBD1 (5 bases). CDR3 size: 18 residues. V shed 6 bases and J shed 0 bases, with 21 bases lying between them. Germline CDR1 is SEHNR and CDR2 is FQNEAQ (reference sequence). In DNA, the CDR3 is TGTGCCAGCAGACCAAAAATTAGCAGGGAAAACTCTGGAAACACCATATATTTT. Protein sequence: CASRPKISRENSGNTIYF.

The rearrangement links TRBV12-3 or TRBV12-4 to TRBJ2-5; D gene unclear. The V end lost 7 bases, the J end lost 0 bases, and 9 bases lay between the germline ends. This CDR3 comprises 13 residues. The CDR3 loop reads CASKIEYQETQYF. The CDR3 nucleotides read TGTGCCAGCAAGATCGAGTACCAAGAGACCCAGTACTTC.

V gene TRBV11-2 combines with J gene TRBJ2-1; the D gene is possibly TRBD2 (6 bases). This CDR3 is built from 18 residues. Trimming left V 3 bases short and J 6 bases short, with 24 bases between. Germline V gene lookup returns CDR1 SGHAT and CDR2 FQNNGV. The CDR3 sequence: CASSFSPSAKRAGNEQFF. The CDR3 coding sequence is TGTGCCAGCAGCTTTAGCCCTAGCGCCAAACGGGCTGGCAATGAGCAGTTCTTC.

In nucleotides, the CDR3 is TGCGCCAGCAGTGGGGGACAGGCAATGAGCTACACCTTC. Its protein product is CASSGGQAMSYTF. The genes are TRBV10-2 and TRBJ1-2; 8 bases align to TRBD1. The CDR3 is made up of 13 amino acids. The germline V gene encodes CDR1 WSHSY and CDR2 SAAADI. V lost 4 bases to trimming and J lost 9 bases; unmatched junction nucleotides: 7.

The chain combines TRBV2 with TRBJ2-2; D unresolved. The CDR3 contains 13 residues. Looked up from germline, CDR1 is SNHLY and CDR2 is FYNNEI. Between the trimmed V and J ends, which lost 6 bases and 5 bases, there was a span of 10 bases. The chain's CDR3 is CASSPLRTGELFF. The CDR3 DNA sequence: TGTGCCAGCAGCCCACTACGGACCGGGGAGCTGTTTTTT.

The chain carries TRBV7-3 and TRBJ1-3; TRBD1 might be the D (6 bases). Per the germline V gene, CDR1 is SGHTA and CDR2 is FQGTGA. V was clipped by 4 bases and J by 2 bases, with 9 bases between them. The CDR3 has 14 residues. In nucleotides, the CDR3 is TGTGCCAGCAGCTCGCCAGGGGCTGGAAACACCATATATTTT. It codes for CASSSPGAGNTIYF. Supplemented by reference TRBV7-3 and TRBJ1-3, the full variable domain reads GAGVSQTPSNKVTEKGKYVELRCDPISGHTALYWYRQSLGQGPEFLIYFQGTGAADDSGLPNDRFFAVRPEGSVSTLKIQRTERGDSAVYLCASSSPGAGNTIYFGEGSWLTVV.

The V gene is TRBV30, the J gene TRBJ2-5, with 11 bases matching TRBD2. Germline assignment: CDR1 GTSNPN and CDR2 SVGIG (reference sequence). The CDR3 loop spans 13 amino acids. The CDR3, as DNA: TGTGCATTGGGGACTAGCGGACAAGAGACCCAGTACTTC. This sequence encodes CALGTSGQETQYF.

The V call is TRBV7-9, the J call TRBJ1-2; 7 bases map to TRBD1. Germline V lookup: CDR1 SEHNR, CDR2 FQNEAQ (reference sequence). V shed 2 bases and J 4 bases; nucleotides not matched to a gene: 7. The CDR3 runs to 15 residues. CDR3: CASSLSTGVSYGYTF. The DNA for the CDR3 is TGTGCCAGCAGCTTAAGTACAGGGGTTTCCTATGGCTACACCTTC.

The chain couples TRBV19 to TRBJ1-5; tentative D call: TRBD1 (6 bases). CDR3 length equals 16 residues. Germline V gene data show CDR1 as LNHDA and CDR2 as SQIVND (reference sequence). Trimming took 5 bases from V and 4 from J, leaving 18 bases between them. Here the CDR3 reads CASSAGEIQGNQPQHF. The CDR3 DNA sequence: TGTGCCAGTAGTGCGGGGGAAATTCAGGGGAATCAGCCCCAGCATTTT.

This clone was detected only a few times. The genes are TRBV7-2 and TRBJ1-6; D may be TRBD1 (5 bases). There are 18 residues in the CDR3. V dropped 4 bases and J dropped 7 bases, with 23 bases sitting between them. Per germline, CDR1 SGHTA and CDR2 FQGNSA. The CDR3 bases are TGTGCCAGCAGCTCAGGAGTGGGGGGGGACCTTAGGAATTCACCCCTCCACTTT. Protein product: CASSSGVGGDLRNSPLHF.

The chain employs TRBV6-4 and TRBJ1-1; TRBD1 aligns across 9 bases. From germline, CDR1 is MRHNA and CDR2 SNTAGT. With V trimmed by 2 bases and J by 1 base, 8 bases remained unmatched. The CDR3 extends over 17 amino acids. CDR3: CASSDLTTGGSNTEAFF. The CDR3 DNA sequence: TGTGCCAGCAGTGACCTGACGACAGGGGGATCGAACACTGAAGCTTTCTTT.

The rearrangement links TRBV5-1 to TRBJ2-3; 8 bases map to TRBD2. The CDR3 has 13 amino acids. Germline V gives CDR1 SGHRS, CDR2 YFSETQ. V was pared by 5 bases and J by 6 bases, with 5 bases of the junction left unmatched. This chain's CDR3 is CASSGSGDDTQYF. The CDR3 DNA sequence: TGCGCCAGCAGTGGTAGCGGGGATGATACGCAGTATTTT.

This sequence joins TRBV7-2 and TRBJ2-7; 7 bases map to TRBD1. Germline CDR1 and CDR2: SGHTA and FQGNSA. CDR3 length equals 17 residues. The V segment lost 0 bases and the J segment 4 bases; nucleotides outside the gene matches: 12. The DNA of the CDR3 is TGTGCCAGCAGCTTAGCGCCGGGACAGAGTTACGGTTACGAGCAGTACTTC. Encoded protein: CASSLAPGQSYGYEQYF.

The chain is built from TRBV9 and TRBJ2-5, with D perhaps matching TRBD2 (6 bases). V was trimmed by 3 bases and J by 4 bases, leaving 16 bases between them. This CDR3 comprises 15 residues. The germline CDR1 and CDR2 sequences are SGDLS and YYNGEE. DNA for the CDR3: TGTGCCAGCAGCGCCGGGGGACTGACTCTAGAGACCCAGTACTTC. This sequence encodes CASSAGGLTLETQYF.